These T cell receptor beta chains were read from a single sample in a study of T cells in Graves' hyperthyroidism and ophthalmopathy. From the multiplex PCR reads, TCRdb called clonotypes with MiXCR, one entry per CDR3 protein. The sample carries 300,000 to 400,000 distinct CDR3 sequences, roughly 20% recorded once. Sequenced sample: blood. The receptor source for this set is a man younger than 35 with Graves' ophthalmopathy. CDR3s include the opening cysteine and the closing phenylalanine or tryptophan. A D gene is named only where the DNA matches it firmly. Only part of the rows carry a size: once, few, many, or a class if the clone is expanded.

clone_size	v_call	j_call	d_call	cdr3_aa	cdr3_nt
once	TRBV27	TRBJ1-2	TRBD1	CASSLGGTGLYGYTF	TGTGCCAGCAGTTTAGGGGGGACAGGGCTCTATGGCTACACCTTC
.	TRBV19	TRBJ2-7	.	CASSTTGLAYEQYF	TGTGCCAGTAGCACGACAGGCCTGGCCTACGAGCAGTACTTC
many	TRBV7-8	TRBJ2-1	TRBD1	CASSADRSREQFF	TGTGCCAGCAGCGCGGACAGGTCCCGTGAGCAGTTCTTC
many	TRBV2	TRBJ2-7	.	CASSSDGTYEQYF	TGTGCCAGCAGTTCGGACGGAACCTACGAGCAGTACTTC
few	TRBV24-1	TRBJ2-3	TRBD1	CATAILQGDTDTQYF	TGTGCCACCGCGATCCTACAGGGGGACACAGATACGCAGTATTTT
few	TRBV7-9	TRBJ2-7	.	CASSLRTIDEQYF	TGTGCCAGCAGCTTAAGGACAATCGACGAGCAGTACTTC
.	TRBV19	TRBJ1-2	TRBD1	CASSIPGQIYGYTF	TGTGCCAGTAGTATCCCGGGACAGATCTATGGCTACACCTTC
many	TRBV12-3/TRBV12-4	TRBJ2-1	.	CASSAGRSSYNEQFF	TGTGCCAGCAGTGCGGGACGGAGCTCCTACAATGAGCAGTTCTTC
.	TRBV6-5	TRBJ1-6	.	CASSYLDGGNSPLHF	TGTGCCAGCAGTTACCTCGACGGCGGTAATTCACCCCTCCACTTT
few	TRBV7-9	TRBJ2-7	.	CASSLASGLSQQYF	TGTGCCAGCAGCTTAGCGTCGGGGTTGAGCCAGCAGTACTTC
many	TRBV12-3/TRBV12-4	TRBJ1-5	TRBD1	CASSLADRGSQPQHF	TGTGCCAGCAGTTTAGCCGACAGGGGGAGTCAGCCCCAGCATTTT
many	TRBV12-3/TRBV12-4	TRBJ1-3	.	CASSLSLSGNTIYF	TGTGCCAGCAGTTTGAGTTTATCTGGAAACACCATATATTTT
.	TRBV10-2	TRBJ2-7	.	CASRMSDRGLGEQYF	TGCGCCAGCAGGATGTCGGACAGGGGACTAGGGGAGCAGTACTTC
many	TRBV3-1	TRBJ2-3	TRBD2	CASSLLTSGGPTDTQYF	TGTGCCAGCAGCCTGTTGACTAGCGGGGGGCCCACAGATACGCAGTATTTT
.	TRBV11-2	TRBJ1-1	TRBD1	CASSLLAGGTTEAFF	TGTGCCAGCAGCTTACTGGCAGGGGGGACCACTGAAGCTTTCTTT
.	TRBV18	TRBJ1-4	TRBD1	CASSPSDRVRGEKLFF	TGTGCCAGCTCACCGAGCGACAGGGTGAGAGGCGAAAAACTGTTTTTT
.	TRBV2	TRBJ2-3	TRBD1	CASSAHRDRGSTDTQYF	TGTGCCAGCAGCGCCCACCGGGACAGGGGAAGCACAGATACGCAGTATTTT
many	TRBV28	TRBJ1-6	.	CASSLWGSYNSPLHF	TGTGCCAGCAGTTTATGGGGCTCCTATAATTCACCCCTCCACTTT
many	TRBV2	TRBJ2-3	.	CASSYTTDTQYF	TGTGCCAGCAGTTACACCACAGATACGCAGTATTTT
few	TRBV20-1	TRBJ1-4	.	CSAHRVGEKLFF	TGCAGTGCTCACAGGGTAGGGGAAAAACTGTTTTTT
many	TRBV18	TRBJ1-2	.	CASSPFSLAEDYGYTF	TGTGCCAGCTCACCTTTCTCCCTCGCGGAAGACTATGGCTACACCTTC
few	TRBV3-1	TRBJ1-1	TRBD1	CASSFNRDRGLEAFF	TGTGCCAGCAGCTTTAACCGGGACAGGGGGCTTGAAGCTTTCTTT
few	TRBV5-1	TRBJ2-5	.	CASSWSGPAQQETQYF	TGCGCCAGCAGCTGGTCAGGGCCGGCGCAACAAGAGACCCAGTACTTC
.	TRBV10-3	TRBJ2-7	TRBD1	CAITRDRDEQYF	TGTGCCATCACTAGGGACAGGGACGAGCAGTACTTC
once	TRBV24-1	TRBJ2-2	.	CATRARVNTGELFF	TGTGCCACCAGGGCTCGGGTGAACACCGGGGAGCTGTTTTTT
many	TRBV28	TRBJ2-2	TRBD1	CASSTTGSTGELFF	TGTGCCAGCAGCACGACAGGGAGCACCGGGGAGCTGTTTTTT
few	TRBV15	TRBJ2-7	.	CATSRDGLSSYEQYF	TGTGCCACCAGCAGAGATGGGTTGTCTAGCTACGAGCAGTACTTC
many	TRBV2	TRBJ2-7	TRBD2	CASSEGRGVSSYEQYF	TGTGCCAGCAGTGAGGGTCGGGGGGTGAGCTCCTACGAGCAGTACTTC
few	TRBV5-1	TRBJ2-5	.	CASSFGTNEETQYF	TGCGCCAGCAGCTTCGGGACAAACGAAGAGACCCAGTACTTC
.	TRBV10-2	TRBJ2-3	TRBD2	CASSTTAGHTDTQYF	TGCGCCAGCAGTACCACAGCGGGGCACACAGATACGCAGTATTTT
.	TRBV19	TRBJ1-2	.	CASKSGSNYGYTF	TGTGCCAGTAAAAGCGGCAGTAACTATGGCTACACCTTC
.	TRBV2	TRBJ2-5	TRBD1	CASSAHRDRGRETQYF	TGTGCCAGCAGCGCCCACCGGGACAGGGGGCGGGAGACCCAGTACTTC
.	TRBV6-2/TRBV6-3	TRBJ2-1	.	CASSYDSNHNEQFF	TGTGCCAGCAGTTATGACAGCAACCACAATGAGCAGTTCTTC
many	TRBV20-1	TRBJ1-1	.	CSARDWNRNTEAFF	TGCAGTGCTAGAGATTGGAACAGGAACACTGAAGCTTTCTTT
many	TRBV28	TRBJ1-4	TRBD1	CASTTGTGHEKLFF	TGTGCCAGCACCACTGGGACAGGGCATGAAAAACTGTTTTTT
many	TRBV20-1	TRBJ2-5	TRBD2	CSAREGSGGETQYF	TGCAGTGCTAGAGAGGGTAGCGGGGGAGAGACCCAGTACTTC
few	TRBV5-1	TRBJ2-5	TRBD2	CASSDPSLAGGPEIETQYF	TGCGCCAGCAGCGACCCCTCCCTAGCGGGGGGGCCAGAGATTGAGACCCAGTACTTC
few	TRBV9	TRBJ2-3	.	CASSVPSGTDTQYF	TGTGCCAGCAGCGTTCCGTCCGGCACAGATACGCAGTATTTT
.	TRBV15	TRBJ2-3	.	CATSRDPGLFTDTQYF	TGTGCCACCAGCAGAGACCCGGGACTTTTCACAGATACGCAGTATTTT
many	TRBV7-3	TRBJ2-3	TRBD2	CASSPVTGGPTDTQYF	TGTGCCAGCAGCCCAGTTACGGGGGGGCCCACAGATACGCAGTATTTT
many	TRBV3-1	TRBJ2-7	.	CASSQLLGPYEQYF	TGTGCCAGCAGCCAGCTCCTGGGGCCTTACGAGCAGTACTTC
.	TRBV5-1	TRBJ1-5	TRBD1	CASKPGQDGQPQHF	TGCGCCAGCAAGCCCGGACAGGATGGTCAGCCCCAGCATTTT
many	TRBV27	TRBJ2-7	.	CASSPDPLLEQYF	TGTGCCAGCAGTCCGGACCCCCTTCTCGAGCAGTACTTC
.	TRBV2	TRBJ1-2	TRBD1	CASSDGTGGVYGYTF	TGTGCCAGCAGTGACGGGACAGGGGGCGTTTATGGCTACACCTTC
many	TRBV6-1	TRBJ1-2	.	CAAGIYGYTF	TGTGCCGCAGGGATCTATGGCTACACCTTC
many	TRBV7-3	TRBJ2-3	.	CASSPLGSTDTQYF	TGTGCCAGCAGCCCATTAGGCAGCACAGATACGCAGTATTTT
.	TRBV10-3	TRBJ2-7	.	CAISETGQEQYF	TGTGCCATCAGTGAGACAGGGCAGGAGCAGTACTTC